This T cell receptor beta chain originates from a study of cytomegalovirus exposure and HLA in healthy donors. Broader study findings: Sequencing probably produced one cluster of sequence variants that were highly shared. When the data were analyzed later, several of the most significant clusters appeared to be linked to common viral pathogens.

Those who donated were healthy bone marrow donors. With 60 Vbeta and 13 Jbeta primers, the PCR was carried out. The assay was immunoSEQ multiplex PCR, and TCRdb's table has in-frame clones only and misses some. The data hold about 110,000 clones, with roughly three quarters observed a single time. A note on this clone: The antigen remains undetermined.

The sample consisted of PBMCs. The receptor's source is a man aged 25-45 years in good health and CMV-seropositive.

The CDR3 here is CASREPTRAETQYF. The CDR3 DNA reads TGTGCCAGCAGGGAACCGACTAGGGCCGAGACCCAGTACTTC. This rearrangement joins TRBV6-5 to TRBJ2-5, with D possibly being TRBD2 (6 bases). Trimming stripped 6 bases from V and 5 bases from J, with 16 bases between. This CDR3 comprises 14 residues. Germline V gene sequence: CDR1 MNHEY, CDR2 SVGAGI.